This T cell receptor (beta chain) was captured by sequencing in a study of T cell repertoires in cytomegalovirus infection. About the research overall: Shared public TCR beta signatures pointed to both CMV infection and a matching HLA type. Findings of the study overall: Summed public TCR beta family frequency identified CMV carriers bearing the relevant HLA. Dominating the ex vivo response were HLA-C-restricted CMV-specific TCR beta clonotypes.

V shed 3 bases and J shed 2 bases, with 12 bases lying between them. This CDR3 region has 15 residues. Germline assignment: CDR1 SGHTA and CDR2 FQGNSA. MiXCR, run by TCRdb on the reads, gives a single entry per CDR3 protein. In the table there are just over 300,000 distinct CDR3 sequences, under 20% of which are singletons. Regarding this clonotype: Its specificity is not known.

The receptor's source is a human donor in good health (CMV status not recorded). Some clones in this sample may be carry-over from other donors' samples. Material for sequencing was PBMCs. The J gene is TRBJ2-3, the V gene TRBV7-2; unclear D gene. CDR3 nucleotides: TGTGCCAGCAGCTTTTCTGGACGATCCACAGATACGCAGTATTTT. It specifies CASSFSGRSTDTQYF.